This TCR beta chain was profiled in a study of Ad26.COV2.S vaccination and SARS-CoV-2 variants. Broader study findings: With respect to non-spike TCR breadth, vaccine and placebo recipients were similar. Spike-specific responses of CD8+ and CD4+ T cells were reported to display substantial breadth after vaccination.

With regard to this clone: Antigen unknown.

Treatment here: some 19 received Ad26.COV2.S at low or high dose, single or two shots; several received placebo; per-sample allocation not given. The investigators took samples on day 63 after the first vaccine or placebo injection. The CDR3 runs to 16 residues. In germline, CDR1 is MGHRA, CDR2 YSYEKL. V lost 4 bases and J 4 bases, leaving 19 bases between the germline ends. Data came from immunoSEQ multiplex PCR; TCRdb stores just in-frame clones and leaves some out. The sample yields approximately 280,000 clones, more than 70% seen once. The sample in question was peripheral blood, obtained in a trial of Ad26.COV2.S vaccine versus placebo. This chain uses TRBV4-1 with TRBJ1-1; TRBD1 might be the D (6 bases). This receptor was identified in a person aged 18-60 years who received the Ad26.COV2.S COVID-19 vaccine or a placebo. This chain's CDR3 is CASSLRGVEGGTEAFF. CDR3 sequence (DNA): TGCGCCAGCAGCCTCAGGGGCGTCGAGGGAGGCACTGAAGCTTTCTTT.